This T cell receptor beta chain was found in a study of T cell repertoires in cytomegalovirus infection. TCRdb recomputed calls from the reads with MiXCR, one row per CDR3 protein. The sample lists about 200,000 distinct CDR3 sequences; roughly 9% were seen once. The germline V gene encodes CDR1 SQVTM and CDR2 ANQGSEA. Trimming cost V 2 bases and J 0 bases; bases outside gene matches: 10. This CDR3 is 17 amino acids long. The rearrangement joins TRBV29-1 to TRBJ2-7; 10 nucleotides agree with TRBD2. Source material: PBMCs. The receptor's source is a human donor in good health (CMV status not recorded). Some clones in this sample may be carry-over from other donors' samples. The CDR3 protein is CSVESPSGGANSYEQYF. CDR3 DNA: TGCAGCGTTGAATCCCCTAGCGGGGGAGCTAACTCCTACGAGCAGTACTTC.